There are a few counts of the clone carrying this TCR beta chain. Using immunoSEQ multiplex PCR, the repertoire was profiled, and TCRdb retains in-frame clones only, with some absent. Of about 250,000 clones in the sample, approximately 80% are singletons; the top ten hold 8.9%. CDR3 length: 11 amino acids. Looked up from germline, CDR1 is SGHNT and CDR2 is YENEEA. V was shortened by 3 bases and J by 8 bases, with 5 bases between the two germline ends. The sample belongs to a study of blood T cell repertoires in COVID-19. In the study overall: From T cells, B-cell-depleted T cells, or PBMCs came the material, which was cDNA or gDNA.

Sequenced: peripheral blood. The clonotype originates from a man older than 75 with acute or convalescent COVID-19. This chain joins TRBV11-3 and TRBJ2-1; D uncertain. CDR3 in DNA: TGTGCCAGCAGCTTTGAGGATGAGCAGTTCTTC. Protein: CASSFEDEQFF.